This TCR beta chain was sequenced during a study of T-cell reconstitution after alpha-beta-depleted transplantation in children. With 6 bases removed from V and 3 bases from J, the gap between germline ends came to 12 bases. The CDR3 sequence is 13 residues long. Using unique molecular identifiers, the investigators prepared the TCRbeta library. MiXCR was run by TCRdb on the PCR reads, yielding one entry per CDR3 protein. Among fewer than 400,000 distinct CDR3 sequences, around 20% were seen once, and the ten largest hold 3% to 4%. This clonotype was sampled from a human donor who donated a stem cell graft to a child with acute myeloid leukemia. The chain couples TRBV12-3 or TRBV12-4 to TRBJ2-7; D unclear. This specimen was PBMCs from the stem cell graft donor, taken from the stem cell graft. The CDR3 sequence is CASRDQINYEQYF. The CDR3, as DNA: TGTGCCAGCAGAGACCAGATAAACTACGAGCAGTACTTC.